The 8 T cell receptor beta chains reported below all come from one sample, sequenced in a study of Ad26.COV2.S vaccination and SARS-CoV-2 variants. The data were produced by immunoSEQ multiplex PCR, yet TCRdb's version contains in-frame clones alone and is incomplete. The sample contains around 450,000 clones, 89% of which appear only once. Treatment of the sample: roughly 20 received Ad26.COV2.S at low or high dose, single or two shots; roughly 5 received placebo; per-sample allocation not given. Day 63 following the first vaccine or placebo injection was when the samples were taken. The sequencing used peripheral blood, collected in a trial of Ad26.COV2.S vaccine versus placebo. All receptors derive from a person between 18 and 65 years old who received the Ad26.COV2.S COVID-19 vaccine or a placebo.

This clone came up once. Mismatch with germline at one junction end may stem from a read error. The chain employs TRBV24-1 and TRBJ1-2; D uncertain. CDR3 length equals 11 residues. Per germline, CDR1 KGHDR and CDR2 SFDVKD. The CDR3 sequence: CATSDSRRCYF. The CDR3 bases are TGTGCCACCAGTGATAGTCGCAGGTGCTACTTC.

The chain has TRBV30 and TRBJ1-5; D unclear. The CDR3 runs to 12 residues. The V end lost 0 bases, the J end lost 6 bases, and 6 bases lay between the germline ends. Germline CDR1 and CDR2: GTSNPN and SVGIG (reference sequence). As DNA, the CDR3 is TGTGCCTGGAGTGTAGGTGGTCAGCCCCAGCATTTT. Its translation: CAWSVGGQPQHF.

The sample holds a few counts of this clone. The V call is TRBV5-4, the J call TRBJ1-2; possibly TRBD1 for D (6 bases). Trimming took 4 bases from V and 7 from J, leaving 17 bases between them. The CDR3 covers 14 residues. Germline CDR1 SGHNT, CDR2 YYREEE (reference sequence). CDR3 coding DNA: TGTGCCAGCAGCCAGCCCCCACAGGGTCGTGGCTACACCTTC. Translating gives CASSQPPQGRGYTF. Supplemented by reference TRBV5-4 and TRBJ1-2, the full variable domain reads ETGVTQSPTHLIKTRGQQVTLRCSSQSGHNTVSWYQQALGQGPQFIFQYYREEENGRGNFPPRFSGLQFPNYSSELNVNALELDDSALYLCASSQPPQGRGYTFGSGTRLTVV.

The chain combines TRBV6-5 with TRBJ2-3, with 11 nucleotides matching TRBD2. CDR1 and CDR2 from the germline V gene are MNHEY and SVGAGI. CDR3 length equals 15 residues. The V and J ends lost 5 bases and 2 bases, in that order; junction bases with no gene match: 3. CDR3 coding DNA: TGTGCCAGCAGTCTGACTAGCGGGGACACAGATACGCAGTATTTT. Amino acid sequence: CASSLTSGDTDTQYF.

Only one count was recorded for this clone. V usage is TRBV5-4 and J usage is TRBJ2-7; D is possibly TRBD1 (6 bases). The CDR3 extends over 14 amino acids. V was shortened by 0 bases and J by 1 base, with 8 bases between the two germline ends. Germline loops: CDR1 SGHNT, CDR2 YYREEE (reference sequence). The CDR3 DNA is TGTGCCAGCAGCTTGGACAGGGCGTCCTACGAGCAGTACGTC. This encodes CASSLDRASYEQYV.

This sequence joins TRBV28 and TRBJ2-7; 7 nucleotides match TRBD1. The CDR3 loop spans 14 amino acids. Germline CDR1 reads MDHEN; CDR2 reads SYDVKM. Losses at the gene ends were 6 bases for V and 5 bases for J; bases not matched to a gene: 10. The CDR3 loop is CASRTDRTRDEQYF. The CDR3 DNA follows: TGTGCCAGCAGAACGGACAGGACTCGCGACGAGCAGTACTTC. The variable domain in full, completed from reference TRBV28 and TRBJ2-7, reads DVKVTQSSRYLVKRTGEKVFLECVQDMDHENMFWYRQDPGLGLRLIYFSYDVKMKEKGDIPEGYSVSREKKERFSLILESASTNQTSMYLCASRTDRTRDEQYFGPGTRLTVT.

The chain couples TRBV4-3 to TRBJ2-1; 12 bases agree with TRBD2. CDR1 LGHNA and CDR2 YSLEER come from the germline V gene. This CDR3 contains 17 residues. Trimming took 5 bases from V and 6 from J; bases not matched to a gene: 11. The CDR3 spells CASSGRLAGELGNEQFF. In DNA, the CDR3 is TGCGCCAGCAGCGGGCGACTAGCGGGGGAATTGGGCAATGAGCAGTTCTTC.

The CDR3 region is CASSQGEGYNEQFF. The CDR3 DNA reads TGTGCCAGCAGCCAAGGAGAAGGGTACAATGAGCAGTTCTTC. The chain carries TRBV3-1 (or the pseudogene TRBV3-2) and TRBJ2-1; D unclear. There are 14 residues in the CDR3. V was trimmed by 1 base and J by 4 bases, leaving 8 bases between them. CDR1 is LGHDT and CDR2 is YNNKEL in the germline V gene (reference sequence).